This T cell receptor beta chain emerged from a study of cytomegalovirus exposure and HLA in healthy donors. Points from the study as a whole: It was likely that a cluster of highly shared sequence variants was a sequencing artifact. Reports described diagnosis of cytomegalovirus status by the classifier as highly specific and sensitive.

Points on this clone: The antigen is undetermined.

The PCR made use of 60 Vbeta and 13 Jbeta primers. The repertoire was sequenced with immunoSEQ multiplex PCR; TCRdb's copy has only in-frame clones and lacks some. The sample lists roughly 72,000 clones, around two thirds occurring once. The V gene lost 3 bases and the J gene lost 4 bases, with 13 bases spanning the gap. Germline V gene lookup returns CDR1 LNHDA and CDR2 SQIVND (reference sequence). This CDR3 is built from 14 residues. What was sequenced was PBMCs. The source of this sequence is a human donor in good health. V usage is TRBV19 and J usage is TRBJ2-7; a possible D gene is TRBD2 (5 bases). In DNA form, the CDR3 reads TGTGCCAGTAGTATGGGCCATCGGGGATACGAGCAGTACTTC. Translated: CASSMGHRGYEQYF.